The 6 T cell receptor beta chains below were found in one sample sequenced in a study of T cells in Graves' hyperthyroidism and ophthalmopathy. RNA transcripts served as the template for amplifying TCR beta CDR3 regions. In the first-round RT-PCR of the TCR CDR3, the HTBI primer set was used. TCRdb analysed the multiplex PCR reads with MiXCR anew, one entry per CDR3 protein. The profile shows 200,000 to 250,000 distinct CDR3 sequences, 17% of them singletons. The sequenced material came from blood. The receptors originated from a man aged 50-59 years with Graves' hyperthyroidism.

This clonotype was counted many times. The CDR3 region is CASSLDVAGGFGAFF. CDR3 DNA sequence: TGTGCCAGCAGCTTAGACGTTGCAGGGGGCTTTGGAGCTTTCTTT. This chain joins TRBV7-2 and TRBJ1-1; 8 bases are a match to TRBD1. Germline CDR1 is SGHTA and CDR2 is FQGNSA. The trim removed 1 base at V and 10 bases at J, leaving 11 bases unmatched. There are 15 residues in the CDR3.

This rearrangement joins TRBV6-1 to TRBJ2-7; D call uncertain. V lost 7 bases and J 2 bases, leaving 9 bases between the germline ends. Germline assignment: CDR1 MNHNS and CDR2 SASEGT. The CDR3 runs 12 residues. CDR3 loop: CASNPKPYEQYF. In nucleotides, the CDR3 is TGTGCCAGCAACCCGAAACCCTACGAGCAGTACTTC.

This clonotype appeared many times. CDR3 amino acids: CASSRRGETQYF. The CDR3, as DNA: TGTGCCAGCAGCCGAAGGGGGGAGACCCAGTACTTC. The V call is TRBV3-1, the J call TRBJ2-5; perhaps TRBD1 as D (6 bases). Germline V lookup: CDR1 LGHDT, CDR2 YNNKEL (reference sequence). Trimming took off 4 bases at V and 5 bases at J, with 8 bases between the two ends. This CDR3 is built from 12 residues.

Many counts were recorded for this clonotype. The V call is TRBV7-3, the J call TRBJ2-3; 8 nucleotides align to TRBD2. There are 14 residues in the CDR3. V shed 4 bases, J shed 3 bases, and the junction held 3 bases outside the gene matches. Germline V gene data show CDR1 as SGHTA and CDR2 as FQGTGA. The CDR3 nucleotides are TGTGCCAGCAGCTCAATAGCGGGGACAGATACGCAGTATTTT. This encodes CASSSIAGTDTQYF. Full variable domain (outside the CDR3, taken from reference TRBV7-3 and TRBJ2-3): GAGVSQTPSNKVTEKGKYVELRCDPISGHTALYWYRQSLGQGPEFLIYFQGTGAADDSGLPNDRFFAVRPEGSVSTLKIQRTERGDSAVYLCASSSIAGTDTQYFGPGTRLTVL.

This clonotype was seen ten or more times. This rearrangement joins TRBV7-2 to TRBJ2-7, with 7 bases aligning to TRBD2. This CDR3 is 15 amino acids long. CDR1 is SGHTA and CDR2 is FQGNSA in the germline V gene. V lost 6 bases to trimming and J lost 3 bases; unmatched junction nucleotides: 11. The CDR3 reads CASRDRWGGIYEQYF. As DNA, the CDR3 is TGTGCCAGCAGGGACCGGTGGGGGGGGATCTACGAGCAGTACTTC.

This clonotype has a count of ten or more. The chain carries TRBV20-1 and TRBJ1-1; 8 bases are a match to TRBD1. The CDR3 is 14 residues long. The germline V gene has CDR1 DFQATT and CDR2 SNEGSKA (reference sequence). V shed 4 bases, J shed 4 bases, and the junction held 8 bases outside the gene matches. CDR3 protein: CSATKLTGATEAFF. CDR3 bases: TGCAGTGCTACGAAATTGACAGGGGCCACTGAAGCTTTCTTT.